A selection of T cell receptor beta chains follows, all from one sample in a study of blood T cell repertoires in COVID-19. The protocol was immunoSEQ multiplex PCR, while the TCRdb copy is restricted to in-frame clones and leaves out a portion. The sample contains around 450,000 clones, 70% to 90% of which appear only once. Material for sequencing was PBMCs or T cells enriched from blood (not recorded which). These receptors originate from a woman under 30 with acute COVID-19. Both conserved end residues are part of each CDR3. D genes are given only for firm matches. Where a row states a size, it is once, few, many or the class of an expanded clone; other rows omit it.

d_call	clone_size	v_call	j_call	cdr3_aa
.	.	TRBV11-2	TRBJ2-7	CASSFQGGSYEQYF
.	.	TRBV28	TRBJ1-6	CASSLIWGGNSPLHF
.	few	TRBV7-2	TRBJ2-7	CASSLASGGLNYEQYF
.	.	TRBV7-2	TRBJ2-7	CASSLGWSGLSSYEQYF
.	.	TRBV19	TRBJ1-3	CATRDGLTSGNTIYF
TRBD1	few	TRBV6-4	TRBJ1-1	CASSEDRGLAEAFF
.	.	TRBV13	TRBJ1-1	CASRAGPGFEAFF
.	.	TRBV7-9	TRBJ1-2	CASNYDNYGYTF
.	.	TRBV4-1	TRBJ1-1	CASSGQKWNTEAFF
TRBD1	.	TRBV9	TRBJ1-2	CASSVAADDREPGYTF
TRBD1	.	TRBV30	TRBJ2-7	CAWSVLDRVVYEQYF
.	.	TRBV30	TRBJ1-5	CAWSVQGIGQPQHF
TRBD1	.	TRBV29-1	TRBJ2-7	CSVSADRGGHEQYF
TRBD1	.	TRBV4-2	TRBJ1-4	CASSQGSRQGDEKLFF
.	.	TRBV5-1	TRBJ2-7	CASSAEYEQYF
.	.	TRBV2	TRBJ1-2	CASSIGQLNYGYTF
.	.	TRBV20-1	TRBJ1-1	CSAGDLHTEAFF
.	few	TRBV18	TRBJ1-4	CASSPAGSGDEKLFF
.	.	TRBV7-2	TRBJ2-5	CASSPSKAASWYQETQYF
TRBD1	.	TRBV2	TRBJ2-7	CARGTGVSSYEQYF